A selection of T cell receptor beta chains follows, all from one sample in a study of blood T cell repertoires in COVID-19. Repertoires were generated with immunoSEQ multiplex PCR, while TCRdb's copy carries only in-frame clones and drops some. Of fewer than 150,000 clones in the sample, around 89% were seen once. The sequenced material came from peripheral blood. Source of these receptors: a woman aged 55-75 years with COVID-19, enrolled during active disease. Both conserved end residues are part of each CDR3. D genes are given only for firm matches. Rows may omit the clone size; those that give it use once, few, many or a size class.

clone_size d_call j_call v_call cdr3_aa cdr3_nt
few NA TRBJ1-1 TRBV5-5 CASSWAPRGGAEAFF TGTGCCAGCAGTTGGGCCCCTCGTGGGGGGGCTGAAGCTTTCTTT
NA TRBD1 TRBJ2-7 TRBV19 CASSIGQGADEQYF TGTGCCAGTAGTATAGGTCAGGGGGCTGACGAGCAGTACTTC
NA TRBD1 TRBJ1-2 TRBV3-1/TRBV3-2 CASSFSGTGPRFFYGYTF TGTGCCAGCAGCTTCTCCGGGACAGGGCCAAGGTTTTTCTATGGCTACACCTTC
few TRBD1 TRBJ1-4 TRBV9 CASSGESGTGAEKLFF TGTGCCAGCAGCGGGGAATCCGGGACAGGGGCTGAAAAACTGTTTTTT
NA TRBD1 TRBJ1-5 TRBV5-6 CASSPGTDLYQPQHF TGTGCCAGCAGCCCCGGGACAGACCTATATCAGCCCCAGCATTTT
NA TRBD1 TRBJ1-5 TRBV7-2 CASSSGQGRQPQHF TGTGCCAGCAGCTCGGGACAGGGGCGTCAGCCCCAGCATTTT
once NA TRBJ2-3 TRBV4-1 CASSQTGLTDTQYF TGCGCCAGCAGCCAAACAGGATTGACAGATACGCAGTATTTT
NA NA TRBJ2-2 TRBV3-1/TRBV3-2 CASSQALGELFF TGTGCCAGCAGCCAAGCTCTTGGGGAGCTGTTTTTT
NA TRBD1 TRBJ1-3 TRBV7-9 CASSSSGTGASGNTIYF TGTGCCAGCAGTTCCTCCGGGACAGGGGCCTCTGGAAACACCATATATTTT
NA NA TRBJ1-3 TRBV7-9 CASSLSDRGNTIYF TGTGCCAGCAGCTTATCCGACAGGGGAAACACCATATATTTT
NA TRBD1 TRBJ2-1 TRBV7-6 CASSLRNSGTGGSFEQFF TGTGCCAGCAGCTTACGAAACTCCGGGACAGGGGGCTCTTTTGAGCAGTTCTTC
NA TRBD1 TRBJ2-7 TRBV4-3 CASSPRTGSSYEQYF TGCGCCAGCAGCCCAAGGACAGGGAGCTCCTACGAGCAGTACTTC
NA NA TRBJ2-5 TRBV3-1/TRBV3-2 CASSLWTPAETQYF TGTGCCAGCAGCCTTTGGACACCCGCGGAGACCCAGTACTTC
NA NA TRBJ1-1 TRBV19 CASGGQNTEAFF TGTGCCAGTGGGGGACAGAACACTGAAGCTTTCTTT
NA TRBD1 TRBJ1-2 TRBV3-1/TRBV3-2 CASSQGQAGYGYTF TGTGCCAGCAGCCAGGGACAGGCTGGCTATGGCTACACCTTC
NA TRBD1 TRBJ2-2 TRBV5-4 CASSPTGGSVTGELFF TGTGCCAGCAGCCCAACAGGGGGATCGGTGACCGGGGAGCTGTTTTTT
NA NA TRBJ1-2 TRBV6-2/TRBV6-3 CASSHLGRGNYGYTF TGTGCCAGCAGTCACCTCGGGAGGGGCAACTATGGCTACACCTTC
NA NA TRBJ1-2 TRBV19 CASSIDPQIEGYTF TGTGCCAGTAGTATAGATCCTCAAATAGAGGGCTACACCTTC
NA NA TRBJ2-5 TRBV30 CAWREGERTQYF TGTGCCTGGAGAGAGGGTGAGAGAACCCAGTACTTC
NA TRBD1 TRBJ2-2 TRBV6-5 CASLLDRAIVGELFF TGTGCCAGCCTTTTAGACAGGGCCATCGTCGGGGAGCTGTTTTTT
few NA TRBJ2-3 TRBV10-1 CASNGTSPSTDTQYF TGCGCCAGCAATGGGACTTCCCCCTCGACAGATACGCAGTATTTT
NA NA TRBJ1-1 TRBV6-5 CASSNRVGDTEAFF TGTGCCAGCAGTAACAGGGTAGGGGACACTGAAGCTTTCTTT
few NA TRBJ1-1 TRBV9 CASSVIGQGDTEAFF TGTGCCAGCAGCGTAATTGGGCAGGGTGACACTGAAGCTTTCTTT
NA TRBD1 TRBJ1-1 TRBV9 CASSVVDVGTGGQAFF TGTGCCAGCAGCGTGGTAGATGTGGGGACAGGGGGCCAAGCTTTCTTT
NA NA TRBJ2-5 TRBV11-2 CASSLGQGQETQYF TGTGCCAGCAGCTTGGGGCAGGGACAAGAGACCCAGTACTTC
NA TRBD2 TRBJ2-1 TRBV27 CASSSWRGGQGEQFF TGTGCCAGCAGTTCTTGGCGGGGGGGCCAGGGTGAGCAGTTCTTC
NA TRBD1 TRBJ2-1 TRBV5-1 CASSHRGQANEQFF TGCGCCAGCAGCCACAGGGGACAGGCCAATGAGCAGTTCTTC
NA TRBD2 TRBJ2-1 TRBV19 CASSIDRGGLDEQFF TGTGCCAGTAGTATTGACCGGGGGGGGCTCGATGAGCAGTTCTTC
NA TRBD1 TRBJ2-2 TRBV19 CASSTRTGRTGELFF TGTGCCAGTAGTACCCGGACAGGGAGAACCGGGGAGCTGTTTTTT
NA NA TRBJ1-5 TRBV12-3/TRBV12-4 CASSRVSNQPQHF TGTGCCAGCAGTCGGGTTAGCAATCAGCCCCAGCATTTT
NA NA TRBJ1-2 TRBV10-3 CAIRAGLNYGYTF TGTGCCATCAGGGCAGGGCTGAACTATGGCTACACCTTC
NA TRBD1 TRBJ1-4 TRBV5-1 CASTKGQGNEKLFF TGCGCCAGCACCAAGGGACAGGGGAACGAAAAACTGTTTTTT
few NA TRBJ1-2 TRBV3-1/TRBV3-2 CASSQRGNLIYGYTF TGTGCCAGCAGCCAGAGGGGGAACCTAATCTATGGCTACACCTTC
NA TRBD2 TRBJ2-4 TRBV7-2 CASSFGTSNALLAKNIQYF TGTGCCAGCAGCTTTGGGACTAGCAATGCCCTACTAGCCAAAAACATTCAGTACTTC
NA TRBD2 TRBJ2-5 TRBV5-1 CASSASGGPEETQYF TGCGCCAGCAGCGCTAGCGGGGGCCCGGAAGAGACCCAGTACTTC
NA TRBD1 TRBJ1-2 TRBV18 CASSTGQGYNYGYTF TGTGCCAGCTCAACCGGACAGGGCTATAACTATGGCTACACCTTC
NA TRBD1 TRBJ2-1 TRBV5-5 CASSSGTGSYNEQFF TGTGCCAGCAGTTCCGGGACAGGGAGCTACAATGAGCAGTTCTTC
NA NA TRBJ1-2 TRBV30 CAWSVRGINYGYTF TGTGCCTGGAGTGTACGGGGGATTAACTATGGCTACACCTTC
NA TRBD1 TRBJ1-2 TRBV27 CASSSYSLLWDRSSYGYTF TGTGCCAGCAGTTCCTACTCGTTACTTTGGGACAGATCATCCTATGGCTACACCTTC
NA NA TRBJ2-4 TRBV19 CASSPRGLGKNIQYF TGTGCCAGTAGTCCGAGGGGGTTAGGCAAAAACATTCAGTACTTC
NA NA TRBJ1-2 TRBV27 CASSLDGNYGYTF TGTGCCAGCAGTTTAGACGGGAACTATGGCTACACCTTC
NA TRBD1 TRBJ2-5 TRBV10-3 CAILRGQGETQYF TGTGCCATCCTACGGGGACAGGGAGAGACCCAGTACTTC
NA NA TRBJ2-3 TRBV19 CASTSGIYTDTQYF TGTGCCAGTACCTCAGGGATTTATACAGATACGCAGTATTTT
NA TRBD1 TRBJ2-7 TRBV7-2 CASSPDRGLRYEQYF TGTGCCAGCAGCCCGGACAGGGGTCTCCGCTACGAGCAGTACTTC
NA NA TRBJ1-1 TRBV6-5 CASSSAGLDTEAFF TGTGCCAGCAGTAGTGCAGGGTTGGACACTGAAGCTTTCTTT
few TRBD1 TRBJ1-1 TRBV4-1 CASSQERQGHTEAFF TGCGCCAGCAGCCAAGAGAGACAGGGTCACACTGAAGCTTTCTTT
NA TRBD1 TRBJ2-1 TRBV5-4 CASSLAGGASYNEQFF TGTGCCAGCAGCTTGGCAGGGGGCGCCTCCTACAATGAGCAGTTCTTC
NA NA TRBJ1-2 TRBV18 CASSPLPGLGYGYTF TGTGCCAGCTCACCACTGCCGGGGTTAGGGTATGGCTACACCTTC
NA NA TRBJ1-4 TRBV7-9 CASSPGTTNEKLFF TGTGCCAGCAGCCCAGGGACAACTAATGAAAAACTGTTTTTT
once TRBD1 TRBJ2-5 TRBV2 CASSSQGARETQYF TGTGCCAGCAGTTCACAGGGGGCTAGAGAGACCCAGTACTTC
NA NA TRBJ2-5 TRBV5-4 CASSLVEETQYF TGTGCCAGCAGTCTGGTAGAAGAGACCCAGTACTTC
NA NA TRBJ1-3 TRBV3-1/TRBV3-2 CASSLEISSWSNTIYF TGTGCCAGCAGCCTAGAGATTAGTTCATGGTCAAACACCATATATTTT
NA NA TRBJ2-2 TRBV5-1 CASSSGDTGELFF TGCGCCAGCAGCTCGGGGGACACCGGGGAGCTGTTTTTT
NA NA TRBJ2-1 TRBV11-2 CASTGGLSSYNEQFF TGTGCTTCAACGGGCGGGTTGAGCTCCTACAATGAGCAGTTCTTC
NA TRBD1 TRBJ2-2 TRBV3-1/TRBV3-2 CASSQAGQGGLFF TGTGCCAGCAGCCAAGCCGGACAGGGAGGGCTGTTTTTT
NA TRBD2 TRBJ2-3 TRBV6-4 CASSDSSGGTDTQYF TGTGCCAGCAGTGACTCTAGCGGGGGCACAGATACGCAGTATTTT
NA NA TRBJ2-2 TRBV12-5 CASGLQGVAGELFF TGTGCTAGTGGTTTGCAGGGTGTGGCCGGGGAGCTGTTTTTT
NA NA TRBJ1-6 TRBV29-1 CSVEIGRGSPLHF TGCAGCGTTGAGATTGGCAGGGGCTCACCCCTCCACTTT
NA NA TRBJ1-2 TRBV5-1 CASSLDIGYGYTF TGCGCCAGCAGCTTGGATATCGGCTATGGCTACACCTTC